The sample holds many counts of the clone carrying this T cell receptor (beta chain). The germline V and J ends were trimmed by 7 bases and 3 bases, with 12 bases remaining between them. This CDR3 contains 14 residues. The record originates from a study of CD8 T cells in ankylosing spondylitis. 5'-RACE, quantitative and with molecular barcodes, yielded the TCR beta libraries. MiXCR, run by TCRdb on the 5' RACE reads, gives a single entry per CDR3 protein. The table includes about 140,000 distinct CDR3 sequences, 9.5% to 12% detected once. The chain recombines TRBV12-3 or TRBV12-4 with TRBJ2-2, with D possibly matching TRBD1 (5 bases). This clonotype was obtained from a female donor with ankylosing spondylitis or in good health (not recorded which). Sequenced: blood, either unsorted or a sorted T cell fraction (not recorded which). In nucleotides, the CDR3 is TGTGCCAGCATCTTCCAGGGCGACACCGGGGAGCTGTTTTTT. It encodes CASIFQGDTGELFF.